This T cell receptor (beta chain) was identified during a study of blood T cell repertoires in COVID-19. Study-wide background: COVID-19 samples collected from the United States, Italy and Spain covered acute and convalescent phases. PBMCs, B-cell-depleted T cells, or T cells were the source of the cDNA or gDNA that made up the material.

The CDR3 contains 12 residues. With 7 bases removed from V and 3 bases from J, the gap between germline ends came to 10 bases. Germline CDR1 and CDR2: SQVTM and ANQGSEA. Per the authors' pipeline: Reference gene primer amplification gave estimated nucleated cell counts. The protocol was immunoSEQ multiplex PCR, while the TCRdb copy is restricted to in-frame clones and leaves out a portion. V, J and clone size reflect that table, while D and trimming were determined from the DNA. The sample carries around 120,000 clones, approximately 84% recorded once. The source of this sequence is a man in his sixties or seventies with active or convalescent COVID-19. The rearrangement uses TRBV29-1 and TRBJ2-1, with a tentative D call TRBD2 (6 bases). What was sequenced was peripheral blood. The CDR3 nucleotides read TGCAGCGGCGCGGGGCTCTACAATGAGCAGTTCTTC. This encodes CSGAGLYNEQFF.